This section outlines one T cell receptor (beta chain) sequence together with its context. Antigen: not known. This CDR3 is 15 amino acids long. Germline V gives CDR1 MNHNS, CDR2 SASEGT. Between the trimmed V and J ends, which lost 2 bases and 10 bases, there was a span of 20 bases. These data come from a study of OX40 agonist ivuxolimab in advanced cancers. Looking at the study overall: Mean age roughly 65 years, range roughly 20 to 85; roughly 82% male.

Measured with immunoSEQ multiplex PCR; TCRdb has only the in-frame clones, and not every one. The sample lists tens of thousands of clones, roughly 86% occurring once. Sampling times: baseline, cycle 4 day 1, cycle 7 day 1. Study results and caveats: Dosing at 0.1 to 3.0 mg/kg was accompanied by clonal expansion of CD4+ and CD8+ blood T cells by week 6. There were, on average, more expanded clones in CD8+ T cells than in CD4+.

This receptor was obtained from an adult with an advanced solid tumor such as melanoma, head and neck, liver or kidney cancer. Sequenced material: CD4+ or CD8+ T cells sorted from blood, taken in a trial of the OX40 agonist ivuxolimab. The chain has TRBV6-1 and TRBJ1-1, with a tentative D call TRBD1 (5 bases). In DNA, the CDR3 is TGTGCCAGCAGTGAACACGGTAGAGGGGTTTTTGTAGCTTTCTTT. Translated, it gives CASSEHGRGVFVAFF.